The T cell receptor (beta chain) under discussion was sequenced for a study of CD8 T cells in ankylosing spondylitis. Per germline, CDR1 SGHRS and CDR2 YFSETQ. CDR3 length: 15 amino acids. V was clipped by 0 bases and J by 5 bases, with 12 bases between them. Whole-study results and caveats: In ankylosing spondylitis patients, matched synovial fluid reportedly showed significant enrichment of disease-linked clones.

It was by quantitative 5'-RACE with molecular barcodes that TCR beta libraries were made. TCRdb itself ran the 5' RACE reads through MiXCR, one entry per CDR3 protein. The sample has some 240,000 distinct CDR3 sequences; about 24% are singletons. This clonotype occurred a few times. Its antigen is unknown. The sequenced sample was blood, either unsorted or a sorted T cell fraction (not recorded which). This sequence originates from a male donor with ankylosing spondylitis or in good health (not recorded which). The V gene is TRBV5-1, the J gene TRBJ2-1; the D call may be TRBD1 or TRBD2 (5 bases each). CDR3 bases: TGCGCCAGCAGCTTGGGGCCAGGGACCCACAATGAGCAGTTCTTC. It translates to CASSLGPGTHNEQFF. Full variable domain (outside the CDR3, taken from reference TRBV5-1 and TRBJ2-1): KAGVTQTPRYLIKTRGQQVTLSCSPISGHRSVSWYQQTPGQGLQFLFEYFSETQRNKGNFPGRFSGRQFSNSRSEMNVSTLELGDSALYLCASSLGPGTHNEQFFGPGTRLTVL.